This T cell receptor beta chain was sequenced for a study of glioma-infiltrating T cells after dendritic cell vaccination (dated by TCRdb to 2015 to 2016). In terms of the full investigation: Of the 15 or so glioblastoma patients in the cohort, all drawn from Phase I and II dendritic cell vaccination trials, 9 were newly diagnosed and 6 had recurrent disease. Between the early 2000s and the early 2010s, the patients were given dendritic cell vaccination pulsed with autologous tumor lysate. The vaccine consisted of monocyte-derived dendritic cells cultured less than nine days with IL-4 and GM-CSF, then pulsed overnight with autologous tumor lysate. Each patient got three intradermal injections of the dendritic cell vaccine, spaced at biweekly intervals, in the arm below the axilla. In glioblastoma patients vaccinated with dendritic cells, deep sequencing of TCR beta CDR3 regions served to measure tumor-infiltrating lymphocyte content and to compare repertoires between tumor and blood. Survival after dendritic cell vaccination was correlated with TCR sequencing metrics, including TIL content and tumor-blood repertoire overlap.

Using the immunoSEQ assay, TCRB CDR3 regions were amplified from approximately 1.9 micrograms of genomic DNA, or from all available DNA when less than that was on hand. The multiplex PCR employed 60 forward primers targeting TCR V beta segments and 13 reverse primers targeting J beta segments. Synthetic control templates were spiked into each sample at limiting dilution to estimate reads per starting template. The Illumina HiSeq System generated 87 bp sequencing reads. For the original study's pipeline: To remove PCR and sequencing errors, closely related sequences were merged with a nearest neighbor algorithm. TCR overlap was defined as the percentage of unique tumor TCR beta sequences that were also present in the same patient's peripheral blood. TCRdb retrieved this table from immuneACCESS and kept in-frame rearrangements only. Not all clones are present; in checked studies, unresolved V genes account for under half, and no reason is known for the remainder. V, J and clone size reflect that table, while D and trimming were determined from the DNA. The sample includes 71,000 or so clones, with around 81% observed a single time. 7.9% of the sample lies in the top ten.

The CDR3 covers 17 residues, taking in both the cysteine and the phenylalanine. Only CDR3 DNA remains: 51 bases, in frame from the first base. The germline V end is reduced by 4 bases and the J end by 5 bases; junction bases left unmatched: 16. CDR1 is given as MGHRA and CDR2 as YSYEKL, both from the germline V gene. In its sample, this clone was seen once. There is no known antigen for this receptor. Base-call qualities are not available, and no considerably larger clone is one nucleotide away. The study at large found these results: After dendritic cell vaccination, a higher estimated pretreatment TIL content predicted longer time to progression and longer overall survival. The cohort was small and heterogeneous, only a few patients had full blood and tumor sets, and even fewer had initial-recurrent tumor pairs. TCR clonality showed no direct relationship with survival, which suggests that a diverse polyclonal response may be important. The three-group TCR overlap response model was characterized as speculative, and prospective validation of the model was stated to be required.

To be selected, patients needed enough residual fresh-frozen tumor tissue and more than two years of available survival data. Although molecular status otherwise differed among the glioblastoma patients, no patient had an isocitrate dehydrogenase mutation. PBMC collection took place before vaccination, two weeks after the third vaccination, and at tumor progression if progression occurred. Genomic DNA was extracted with the Qiagen DNeasy Blood extraction Kit. This clonotype was sampled from a human donor with glioblastoma. This sequence uses TRBV4-1 and TRBJ2-5; 7 of the junction bases match TRBD1. The sequencing here drew on blood, taken before dendritic cell vaccination. Read as DNA, the sequence is TGCGCCAGCAGCCGAGCAACTTTGACAGGGTCGGGGGAGACCCAGTACTTC. The resulting protein is CASSRATLTGSGETQYF.